This T cell receptor (beta chain) came from a study of T-cell memory formation after mild COVID-19. Study-level findings and limits: CD4+ clones that contracted lay mainly in CM and EM; CD8+ ones lay in EMRA.

Germline values: CDR1 MDHEN, CDR2 SYDVKM. V was clipped by 7 bases and J by 6 bases, with 21 bases between them. The CDR3 consists of 15 residues. Constant-segment primers and 5'RACE yielded cDNA libraries for TCR alpha and TCR beta, each carrying sample barcodes and UMIs. TCRdb re-analysed the 5' RACE reads in MiXCR, keeping a single row per CDR3 protein. Of fewer than 200,000 distinct CDR3 sequences listed, around a sixth were seen once; the top ten hold around 3.9%. This clonotype turned up a few times. The antigen remains undetermined. This TCR came from a man aged 18 to 35 who had mild COVID-19 (a few samples of this study predate the infection). Cell type and time point are not known. What was sequenced was PBMCs or a T cell subset sorted from them (not recorded which). The chain is built from TRBV28 and TRBJ1-2, with D perhaps TRBD1 (5 bases). CDR3 coding DNA: TGTGCCAGCACCCCCACAGGCCGGGGATGGAATGGCTACACCTTC. Encoded protein: CASTPTGRGWNGYTF.